A single sample is the source of the 20 T cell receptor beta chains below, sequenced in a study of T cells in Graves' hyperthyroidism and ophthalmopathy. RNA transcripts provided the source from which TCR beta CDR3 regions were amplified. TCR CDR3 underwent first-round RT-PCR with the HTBI primer set. TCRdb reprocessed the multiplex PCR reads with MiXCR, giving one entry per CDR3 protein. Among a few hundred thousand distinct CDR3 sequences listed, 15% to 17% were seen once. Sequencing used blood. These receptors were obtained from a woman between 18 and 29 years old with Graves' hyperthyroidism.

This clonotype was picked up many times. The chain links TRBV29-1 to TRBJ1-5; a weak D match, TRBD1 (5 bases). Germline V lookup: CDR1 SQVTM, CDR2 ANQGSEA. Trimming took 7 bases from V and 4 from J, leaving 11 bases between them. This CDR3 comprises 12 residues. The CDR3 loop reads CSARSGNQPQHF. In nucleotides, the CDR3 is TGCAGCGCTCGGTCAGGGAATCAGCCCCAGCATTTT.

The table lists this clonotype with many counts. The genes are TRBV6-1 and TRBJ2-2; 11 bases are shared with TRBD2. Per germline, CDR1 MNHNS and CDR2 SASEGT. V was pared by 5 bases and J by 5 bases, with 1 base of the junction left unmatched. This CDR3 has 14 amino acids. CDR3 DNA: TGTGCCAGCAGTACTAGCGGGAGAACCGGGGAGCTGTTTTTT. This translates into CASSTSGRTGELFF.

This clonotype was detected ten times or more. The rearrangement uses TRBV19 and TRBJ1-1; D is unresolved. Germline values: CDR1 LNHDA, CDR2 SQIVND (reference sequence). The CDR3 spans 13 residues. V was clipped by 3 bases and J by 1 base, with 6 bases between them. CDR3: CASSIRQNTEAFF. DNA of the CDR3: TGTGCCAGTAGTATTCGGCAGAACACTGAAGCTTTCTTT. The whole variable domain, remainder taken from reference TRBV19 and TRBJ1-1, is DGGITQSPKYLFRKEGQNVTLSCEQNLNHDAMYWYRQDPGQGLRLIYYSQIVNDFQKGDIAEGYSVSREKKESFPLTVTSAQKNPTAFYLCASSIRQNTEAFFGQGTRLTVV.

There are many counts of this clonotype. This rearrangement joins TRBV20-1 to TRBJ2-1, with D tentatively TRBD1 or TRBD2 (7 bases each). Trimming stripped 6 bases from V and 1 base from J, with 22 bases between. This CDR3 comprises 17 residues. CDR1 DFQATT and CDR2 SNEGSKA come from the germline V gene (reference sequence). CDR3 residues: CSARVQGGDGSYNEQFF. The CDR3 region has the DNA TGCAGTGCCAGGGTCCAGGGGGGGGACGGATCCTACAATGAGCAGTTCTTC.

The V and J genes are TRBV11-2 and TRBJ2-1; D is perhaps TRBD1 or TRBD2 (5 bases each). Germline V CDR1 and CDR2: SGHAT, FQNNGV. This CDR3 contains 16 residues. The V end lost 0 bases, the J end lost 8 bases, and 17 bases lay between the germline ends. The CDR3 nucleotides are TGTGCCAGCAGCTTAGATGGGGGAAGGGGCAGCGATGAGCAGTTCTTC. This encodes CASSLDGGRGSDEQFF.

This clonotype showed up many times. The chain carries TRBV2 and TRBJ2-1; TRBD1 agrees at 7 bases. CDR1 and CDR2 (germline): SNHLY, FYNNEI. CDR3 length: 11 residues. V shed 3 bases, J shed 15 bases, and the junction held 5 bases outside the gene matches. In DNA form, the CDR3 reads TGTGCCAGCAGTGAGGGACAGAAGGGGTTCTTC. Protein sequence: CASSEGQKGFF.

This clonotype was observed many times. V is TRBV5-1 and J is TRBJ2-5, with TRBD2 as a possible D gene (6 bases). V gave up 4 bases and J gave up 1 base, with 17 bases separating them. Germline V lookup: CDR1 SGHRS, CDR2 YFSETQ. The CDR3 is 16 amino acids. CDR3 bases: TGCGCCAGCAGCATGCTCGAGAGGGGAGGCCAAGAGACCCAGTACTTC. This translates into CASSMLERGGQETQYF.

This clonotype was picked up a small number of times. This sequence joins TRBV10-2 and TRBJ2-7, with D tentatively TRBD2 (5 bases). The CDR3 sequence is 15 residues long. Trimming removed 6 bases from V and 0 bases from J, with 15 bases in between. CDR1 is WSHSY and CDR2 is SAAADI in the germline V gene. The DNA for the CDR3 is TGCGCCAGCAGCAAGCTAAGCGGTCTCTCCTACGAGCAGTACTTC. Its protein is CASSKLSGLSYEQYF.

In its sample, this clonotype was seen many times. The chain recombines TRBV2 with TRBJ1-5; D possibly corresponds to TRBD1 (6 bases). With 4 bases removed from V and 5 bases from J, the gap between germline ends came to 18 bases. Germline V gene sequence: CDR1 SNHLY, CDR2 FYNNEI. The CDR3 length is 16 residues. The CDR3 nucleotides read TGTGCCAGCAGTGGAAAGGGAGGGGGGGTAGATCAGCCCCAGCATTTT. Its translation is CASSGKGGGVDQPQHF.

With respect to this clonotype: With a much larger clone just one base away, this may be a read error. This chain uses TRBV9 with TRBJ2-7; D gene unclear. The CDR3 is 11 amino acids. From germline, CDR1 is SGDLS and CDR2 YYNGEE. The ends were cut back, 2 bases at V and 7 bases at J, with 7 bases in the middle. CDR3 loop: CASSVDDEQYF. The DNA of the CDR3 is TGTGCCAGCAGCGTTGACGATGAGCAGTACTTC.

In the case of this clonotype: One junction end does not reproduce the germline sequence, and a read error may be involved. The chain has TRBV27 and TRBJ1-2, with a tentative D call TRBD1 (5 bases). The CDR3 sequence is 15 residues long. Germline CDR1 and CDR2: MNHEY and SMNVEV (reference sequence). The CDR3 spells CASSSLRGDWYGYTF. CDR3 nucleotides: TGCGCCAGCAGTTCGCTTCGAGGGGACTGGTATGGCTACACCTTC.

In the case of this clonotype: One end of the junction varies from germline; a read error may be responsible. V usage is TRBV6-5 and J usage is TRBJ1-2, with D hard to call. CDR3 size: 16 residues. Germline V CDR1 and CDR2: MNHEY, SVGAGI. DNA for the CDR3: TGTGCCAGCAGTTACTCGTTCCAAGCTCAGGCCTATGGCCACACCTTC. Its protein is CASSYSFQAQAYGHTF.

The rearrangement joins TRBV12-3 or TRBV12-4 to TRBJ1-1; a possible D gene is TRBD1 (5 bases). The CDR3 is 15 amino acids. V lost 5 bases to trimming and J lost 2 bases, with 15 bases between them. The CDR3 nucleotides are TGTGCCAGCAGTCCAGGTTGGGGGGGTAACACTGAAGCTTTCTTT. The encoded protein is CASSPGWGGNTEAFF.

The sample holds a few counts of this clonotype. This chain joins TRBV6-2 or TRBV6-3 and TRBJ2-7, with 10 bases fitting TRBD2. The CDR3 consists of 14 residues. With 2 bases clipped from V and 7 bases from J, the junction kept 5 bases outside the gene matches. CDR1 is MNHEY, CDR2 SVGEGT, per germline. CDR3: CASSYPTSGKEQYF. Written as DNA, the CDR3 is TGTGCCAGCAGTTACCCAACTAGCGGGAAAGAGCAGTACTTC.

In its sample, this clonotype was seen many times. The chain employs TRBV4-1 and TRBJ2-1; D is uncertain. From germline, CDR1 is MGHRA and CDR2 YSYEKL. This CDR3 has 17 amino acids. V lost 1 base to trimming and J lost 3 bases, with 16 bases between them. CDR3 region: CASSQGPTTGSYNEQFF. The CDR3 nucleotides read TGCGCCAGCAGCCAAGGCCCAACCACGGGTAGCTACAATGAGCAGTTCTTC.

The chain is built from TRBV7-3 and TRBJ2-5, with 9 bases identical to TRBD2. The CDR3 length is 16 residues. From germline, CDR1 is SGHTA and CDR2 FQGTGA. V lost 4 bases to trimming and J lost 7 bases; unmatched junction nucleotides: 13. DNA of the CDR3: TGTGCCAGCAGCTCCCCCAGGCGGGAGGGCCTCGGGACCCAGTACTTC. This gives the protein CASSSPRREGLGTQYF.

This clonotype was observed at least ten times. This sequence joins TRBV6-1 and TRBJ2-7, with 14 bases that match TRBD2. Trimming removed 5 bases from V and 3 bases from J; junction bases left unmatched: 6. This CDR3 is 16 amino acids long. Germline CDR1 MNHNS, CDR2 SASEGT. The CDR3 region has the DNA TGTGCCAGCAGTTTTCGGACTAGCGGGGGGTACTACGAGCAGTACTTC. Translation: CASSFRTSGGYYEQYF.

The chain joins TRBV28 to TRBJ1-5, with D uncertain. From germline, CDR1 is MDHEN and CDR2 SYDVKM. Trimming stripped 5 bases from V and 0 bases from J, with 14 bases between. The CDR3 runs to 16 residues. CDR3 region: CASSPPLQASNQPQHF. The CDR3 region has the DNA TGTGCCAGCAGTCCTCCGCTTCAGGCTAGCAATCAGCCCCAGCATTTT.

This clonotype was counted a few times. The chain uses TRBV10-3 and TRBJ2-5; D is perhaps TRBD2 (6 bases). Looked up from germline, CDR1 is ENHRY and CDR2 is SYGVKD. The CDR3 is 14 amino acids. The V end lost 4 bases, the J end lost 2 bases, and 11 bases lay between the germline ends. This CDR3 reads CAISGSLAQETQYF. In DNA, the CDR3 is TGTGCCATCAGTGGAAGCCTAGCGCAAGAGACCCAGTACTTC.

This clonotype was picked up a small number of times. The V and J genes are TRBV5-1 and TRBJ2-3, with 10 bases identical to TRBD1. CDR1 SGHRS and CDR2 YFSETQ come from the germline V gene. The CDR3 length is 15 residues. V lost 4 bases, J lost 5 bases, and 7 bases stayed unmatched. CDR3 bases: TGCGCCAGCAGCCCCGGACAGGGGGTGGTAGATACGCAGTATTTT. It is translated as CASSPGQGVVDTQYF.